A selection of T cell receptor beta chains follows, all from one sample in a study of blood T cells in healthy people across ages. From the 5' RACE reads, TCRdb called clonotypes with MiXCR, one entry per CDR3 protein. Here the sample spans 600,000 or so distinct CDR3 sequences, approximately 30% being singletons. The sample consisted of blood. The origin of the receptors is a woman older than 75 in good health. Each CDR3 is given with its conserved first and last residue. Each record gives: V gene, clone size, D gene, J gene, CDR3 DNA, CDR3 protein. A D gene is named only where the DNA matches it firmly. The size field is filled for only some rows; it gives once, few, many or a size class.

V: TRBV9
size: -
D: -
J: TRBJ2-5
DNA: TGTGCCAGCAGCGTAGAGGGGGGAAAAGAGACCCAGTACTTC
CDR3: CASSVEGGKETQYF

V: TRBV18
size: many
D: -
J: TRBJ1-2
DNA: TGTGCCAGCTCGCAAGGACGGAATGGCTACACCTTC
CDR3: CASSQGRNGYTF

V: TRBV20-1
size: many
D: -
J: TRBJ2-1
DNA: TGCAGTGCTCCGGACGGAGCGGGTGGGAGCTCCTACAATGAGCAGTTCTTC
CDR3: CSAPDGAGGSSYNEQFF

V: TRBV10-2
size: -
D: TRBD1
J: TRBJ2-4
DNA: TGCGCCAGCAGAAGGACAGGGGATTTAGGCATTCAGTACTTC
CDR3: CASRRTGDLGIQYF

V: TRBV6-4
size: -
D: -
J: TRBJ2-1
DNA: TGTGCCAGCAGTGACGTGGCAGGCTCCTACAATGAGCAGTTCTTC
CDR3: CASSDVAGSYNEQFF

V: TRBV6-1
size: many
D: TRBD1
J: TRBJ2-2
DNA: TGTGCCAGCATGGGACAGGGCGGCGGGGAGCTGTTTTTT
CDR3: CASMGQGGGELFF

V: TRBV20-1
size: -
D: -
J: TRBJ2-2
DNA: TGCAGTGCAAGAGGGGTGGGCACCGGGGAGCTGTTTTTT
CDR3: CSARGVGTGELFF

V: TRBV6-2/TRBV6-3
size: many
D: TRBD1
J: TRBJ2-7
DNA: TGTGCCAGCACCGTGGACAGGTCCTACGAGCAGTACTTC
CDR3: CASTVDRSYEQYF

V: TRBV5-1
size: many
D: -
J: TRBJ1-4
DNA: TGCGCCAGCAGCCCCGGACCGCCATCGGGTGAAAAACTGTTTTTT
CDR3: CASSPGPPSGEKLFF

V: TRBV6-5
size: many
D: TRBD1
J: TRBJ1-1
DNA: TGTGCCAGCAGAGGACAGGGGGACACTGAAGCTTTCTTT
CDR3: CASRGQGDTEAFF

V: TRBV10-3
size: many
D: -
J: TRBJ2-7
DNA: TGTGCCATCAGATCGGACGCGGCGGGCGAGCAGTACTTC
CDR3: CAIRSDAAGEQYF

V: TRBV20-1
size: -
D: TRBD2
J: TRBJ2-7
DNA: TGCAGTGTAGCGGGAGAGTCCTACGAGCAGTACTTC
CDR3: CSVAGESYEQYF

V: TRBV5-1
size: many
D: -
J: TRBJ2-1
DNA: TGCGCCAGCAGCTTGGGCCTCGGAGGGGATGAGCAGTTCTTC
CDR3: CASSLGLGGDEQFF

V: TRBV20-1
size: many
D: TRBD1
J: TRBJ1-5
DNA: TGCAGTGCTAGACCCGACAGGGAGGGTCAGCCCCAGCATTTT
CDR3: CSARPDREGQPQHF

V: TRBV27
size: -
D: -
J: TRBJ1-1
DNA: TGTGCCAGCAGTTTTGCTCTAGGGGCTGGGACTGAAGCTTTCTTT
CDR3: CASSFALGAGTEAFF

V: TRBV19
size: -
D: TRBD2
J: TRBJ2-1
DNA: TGTGCCAGTAGGGTAGCGGGGGGCTCCTACAATGAGCAGTTCTTC
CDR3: CASRVAGGSYNEQFF

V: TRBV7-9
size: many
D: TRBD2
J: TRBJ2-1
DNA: TGTGCCAGCAGCTTACCTAGCGGGGGGAGGAATGAGCAGTTCTTC
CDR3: CASSLPSGGRNEQFF

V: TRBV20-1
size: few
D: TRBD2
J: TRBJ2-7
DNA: TGCAGTGCTGTTCCACCTAGCGGTAGCTCCTACAATGAGCAGTACTTC
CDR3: CSAVPPSGSSYNEQYF

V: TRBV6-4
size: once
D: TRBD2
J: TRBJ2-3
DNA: TGTGCCAGCAGTGCACAAGCGGGAGGGTCAGATACGCAGTATTTT
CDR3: CASSAQAGGSDTQYF

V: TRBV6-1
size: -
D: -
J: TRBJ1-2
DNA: TGTGCCAGCAGTGAAGCGAGGGAATACTATGGCTACACCTTC
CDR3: CASSEAREYYGYTF

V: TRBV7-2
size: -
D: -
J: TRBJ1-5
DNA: TGTGCCAGCAGCTCCGCAGGCTATAGCAATCAGCCCCAGCATTTT
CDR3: CASSSAGYSNQPQHF

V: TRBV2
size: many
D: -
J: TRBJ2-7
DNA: TGTGCCAGCAGTCCAGGGCAGGGGAGGTTTTACGAGCAGTACTTC
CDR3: CASSPGQGRFYEQYF

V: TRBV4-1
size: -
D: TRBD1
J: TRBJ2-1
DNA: TGCGCCAGCAGAGAGGGGGCCGGCAATGAGCAGTTCTTC
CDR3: CASREGAGNEQFF

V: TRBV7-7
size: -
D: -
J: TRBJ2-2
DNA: TGTGCCAGCAAGAACAGGGTGGACGGGGAGCGGTTTTTT
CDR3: CASKNRVDGERFF

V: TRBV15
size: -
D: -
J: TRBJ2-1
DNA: TGTGCCACCAGCGGTGGGACCTACAATGAGCAGTTCTTC
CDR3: CATSGGTYNEQFF

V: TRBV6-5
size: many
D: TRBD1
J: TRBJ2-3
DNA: TGTGCCAGCAGTCCACAACAGGGGGGCTATCTGAATACGCAGTATTTT
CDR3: CASSPQQGGYLNTQYF

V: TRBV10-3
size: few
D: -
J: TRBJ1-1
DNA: TGTGCCATAATTGGTTTTTCAGAGAGAGGAGAGGCCACTGAAGCTTTCTTT
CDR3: CAIIGFSERGEATEAFF

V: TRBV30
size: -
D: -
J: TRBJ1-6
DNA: TGTGCCTGGAGTGTCGGCCAGGGGCGTTCACCCCTCCACTTT
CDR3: CAWSVGQGRSPLHF

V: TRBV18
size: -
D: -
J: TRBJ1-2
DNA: TGTGCCAGCTCACCAAATGAAGAATTTGGGGGCTACACCTTC
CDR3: CASSPNEEFGGYTF

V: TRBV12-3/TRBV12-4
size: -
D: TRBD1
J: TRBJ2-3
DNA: TGTGCCAGCAGTCCAGGGGACAGGGGCACAGATACGCAGTATTTT
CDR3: CASSPGDRGTDTQYF

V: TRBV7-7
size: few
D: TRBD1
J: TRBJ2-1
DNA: TGTGCCAGCAGCCGCCGGACAGGGCCCATCTCCTACAATGAGCAGTTCTTC
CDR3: CASSRRTGPISYNEQFF

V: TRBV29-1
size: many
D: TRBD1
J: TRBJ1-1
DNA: TGCAGCGTTGAAAGACGACAGGGGCACACTGAAGCTTTCTTT
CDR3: CSVERRQGHTEAFF

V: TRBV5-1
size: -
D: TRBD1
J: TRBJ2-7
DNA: TGCGCCAGCAACCAACAGGGGGCGCCGGTAAGCGAGCAGTACTTC
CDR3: CASNQQGAPVSEQYF

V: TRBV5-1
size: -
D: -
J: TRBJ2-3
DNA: TGCGCCAGCATCCGGGACACTACTTCAGATACGCAGTATTTT
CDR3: CASIRDTTSDTQYF

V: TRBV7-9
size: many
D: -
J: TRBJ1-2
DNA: TGTGCCAGCAGCTTACCAGGGGATTACAGGGCCGGCTACACCTTC
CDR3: CASSLPGDYRAGYTF

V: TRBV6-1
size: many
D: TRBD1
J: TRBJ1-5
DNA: TGTGCCACCTGGGACAGAGGGTACAATCAGCCCCAGCATTTT
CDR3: CATWDRGYNQPQHF

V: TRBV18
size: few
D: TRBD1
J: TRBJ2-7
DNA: TGTGCCAGCTCCCACGGCAACAGGGGGCCCCACGAGCAGTACTTC
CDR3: CASSHGNRGPHEQYF

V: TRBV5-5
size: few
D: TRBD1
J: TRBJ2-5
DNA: TGTACCAGCAGCCAGGGACAGATCCAAGAGACCCAGTACTTC
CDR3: CTSSQGQIQETQYF

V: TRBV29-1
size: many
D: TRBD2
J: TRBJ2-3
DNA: TGCAGCGTTTTCCGGACTAGCGGGTTGACAGATACGCAGTATTTT
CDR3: CSVFRTSGLTDTQYF

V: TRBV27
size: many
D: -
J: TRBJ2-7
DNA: TGTGCCAGCGGAGCGAGCTCCTACGAGCAGTACTTC
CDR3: CASGASSYEQYF

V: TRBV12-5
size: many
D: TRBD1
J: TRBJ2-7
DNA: TGTGCTAGTGGTTCCCAACTGGACAGGACCTACGAGCAGTACTTC
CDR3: CASGSQLDRTYEQYF

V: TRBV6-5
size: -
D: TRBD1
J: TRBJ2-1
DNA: TGTGCCAGCAGTTATGGGGGGACAGGGAGGACCAATGAGCAGTTCTTC
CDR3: CASSYGGTGRTNEQFF

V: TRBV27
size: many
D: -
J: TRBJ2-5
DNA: TGTGCCAGCGGTTACAGAGAAGAGACCCAGTACTTC
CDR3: CASGYREETQYF

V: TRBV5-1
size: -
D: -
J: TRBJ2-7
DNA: TGCGCCAGCAACTTAGGACGTTCTTCTTACGAGCAGTACTTC
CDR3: CASNLGRSSYEQYF

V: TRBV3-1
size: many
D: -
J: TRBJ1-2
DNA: TGTGCCAGCAGCCCCAACCCACTAGTCCTCTATGGCTACACCTTC
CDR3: CASSPNPLVLYGYTF

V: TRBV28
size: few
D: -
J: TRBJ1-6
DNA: TGTGCCAGCAGTCCCAGTTGGGGCGAGGATTCACCCCTCCACTTT
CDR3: CASSPSWGEDSPLHF

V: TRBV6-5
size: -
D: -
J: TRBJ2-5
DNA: TGTGCCAACAGTTACAGTTATAGGGGCGGGGAGACCCAGTACTTC
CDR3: CANSYSYRGGETQYF

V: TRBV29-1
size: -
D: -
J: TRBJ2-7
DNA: TGCAGCGTTGGGCGGACATTTTACGAGCAGTACTTC
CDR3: CSVGRTFYEQYF

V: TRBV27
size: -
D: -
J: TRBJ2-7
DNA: TGTGCCAGCAGTTTATCGGGCAGGCGGGTTGGCTACGAGCAGTACTTC
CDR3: CASSLSGRRVGYEQYF

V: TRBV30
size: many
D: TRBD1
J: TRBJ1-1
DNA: TGTGCCTGGAGGGGACAGGCATACACTGAAGCTTTCTTT
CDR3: CAWRGQAYTEAFF

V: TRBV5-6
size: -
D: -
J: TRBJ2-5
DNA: TGTGCCAACAGGCGGTCGGGGGCGGCCGAGACCCAGTACTTC
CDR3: CANRRSGAAETQYF

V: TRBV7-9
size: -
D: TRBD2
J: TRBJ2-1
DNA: TGTGCCAGCAGCCCGACTAGCGGGGGGCCGATAACCTACAATGAGCAGTTCTTC
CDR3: CASSPTSGGPITYNEQFF

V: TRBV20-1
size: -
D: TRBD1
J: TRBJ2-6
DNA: TGCAGTGCTAGAGAGCAGGGGGTAGGGGCCAACGTCCTGACTTTC
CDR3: CSAREQGVGANVLTF

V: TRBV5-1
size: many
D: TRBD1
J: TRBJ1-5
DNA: TGTGCCAGCAGCTTGGACAGGGGGCAGCCCCAGCATTTT
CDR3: CASSLDRGQPQHF

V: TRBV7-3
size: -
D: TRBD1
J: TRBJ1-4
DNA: TGTGCCAGCAGCCTTTACAGGGGGCGCGATGAAAAACTGTTTTTT
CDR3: CASSLYRGRDEKLFF

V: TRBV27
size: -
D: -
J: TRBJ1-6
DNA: TGTGCCAGCAGTTTAAACAGGGCGGACTCACCCCCCCACTTT
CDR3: CASSLNRADSPPHF

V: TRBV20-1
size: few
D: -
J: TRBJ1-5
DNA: TGCAGTGCTAGTGCAGGTGGAGGGAGAAGCAATCAGCCCCAGCATTTT
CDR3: CSASAGGGRSNQPQHF